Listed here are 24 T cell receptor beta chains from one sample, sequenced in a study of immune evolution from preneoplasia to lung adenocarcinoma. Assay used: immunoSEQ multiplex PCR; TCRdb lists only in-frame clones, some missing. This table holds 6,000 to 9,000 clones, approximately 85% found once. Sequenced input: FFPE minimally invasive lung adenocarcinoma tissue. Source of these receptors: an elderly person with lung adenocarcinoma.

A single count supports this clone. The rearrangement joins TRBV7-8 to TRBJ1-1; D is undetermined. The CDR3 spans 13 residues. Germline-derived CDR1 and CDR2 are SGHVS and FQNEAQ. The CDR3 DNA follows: TGTGCAGCGGGAGAGTTCATTAACACTGAAGCTTTCTTT. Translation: CAAGEFINTEAFF.

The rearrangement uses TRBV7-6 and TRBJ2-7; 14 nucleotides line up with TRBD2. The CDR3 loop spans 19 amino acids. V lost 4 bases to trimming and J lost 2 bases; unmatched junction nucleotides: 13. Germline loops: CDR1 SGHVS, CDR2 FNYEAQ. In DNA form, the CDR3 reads TGTGCCAGCAGCTCATTATGGGGAACGACTAGCGGGAGGGCCTACGAGCAGTACTTC. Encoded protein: CASSSLWGTTSGRAYEQYF. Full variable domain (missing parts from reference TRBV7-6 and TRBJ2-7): GAGVSQSPRYKVTKRGQDVALRCDPISGHVSLYWYRQALGQGPEFLTYFNYEAQQDKSGLPNDRFSAERPEGSISTLTIQRTEQRDSAMYRCASSSLWGTTSGRAYEQYFGPGTRLTVT.

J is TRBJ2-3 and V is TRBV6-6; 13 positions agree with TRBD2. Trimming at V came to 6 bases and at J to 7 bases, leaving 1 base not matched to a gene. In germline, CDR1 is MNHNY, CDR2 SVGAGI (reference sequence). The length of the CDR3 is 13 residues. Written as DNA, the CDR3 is TGTGCCAGCAGCGGGACTAGCGGGAATACGCAGTATTTT. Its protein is CASSGTSGNTQYF.

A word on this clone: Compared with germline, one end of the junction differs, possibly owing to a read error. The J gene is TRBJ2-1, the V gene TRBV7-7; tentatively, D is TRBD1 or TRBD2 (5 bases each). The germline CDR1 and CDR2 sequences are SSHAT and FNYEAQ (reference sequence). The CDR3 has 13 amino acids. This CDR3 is CASSLGDYNEQFF. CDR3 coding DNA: TGTGCTAGCAGCTTGGGGGACTACAATGAGCAGTTCTTC.

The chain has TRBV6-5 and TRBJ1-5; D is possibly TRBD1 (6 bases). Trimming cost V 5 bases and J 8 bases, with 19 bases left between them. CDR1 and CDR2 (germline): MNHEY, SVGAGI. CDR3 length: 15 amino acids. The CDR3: CASSQEYRAAEPQHF. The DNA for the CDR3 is TGTGCCAGCAGTCAGGAATACAGGGCCGCGGAGCCCCAGCATTTT.

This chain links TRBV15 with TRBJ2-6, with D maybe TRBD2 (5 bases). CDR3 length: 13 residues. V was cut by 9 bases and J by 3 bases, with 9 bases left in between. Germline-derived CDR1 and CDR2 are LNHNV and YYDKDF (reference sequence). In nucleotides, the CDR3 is TGTGCCACTGGAGGAGATGGGGCCAACGTCCTGACTTTC. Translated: CATGGDGANVLTF. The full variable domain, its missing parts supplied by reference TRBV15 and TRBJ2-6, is DAMVIQNPRYQVTQFGKPVTLSCSQTLNHNVMYWYQQKSSQAPKLLFHYYDKDFNNEADTPDNFQSRRPNTSFCFLDIRSPGLGDTAMYLCATGGDGANVLTFGAGSRLTVL.

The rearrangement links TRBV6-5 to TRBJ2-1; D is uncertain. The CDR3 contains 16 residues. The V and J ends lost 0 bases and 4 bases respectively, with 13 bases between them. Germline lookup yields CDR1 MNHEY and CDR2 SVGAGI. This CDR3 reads CASSYSRRTNYNEQFF. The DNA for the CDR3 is TGTGCCAGCAGTTACTCCCGACGGACGAATTACAATGAGCAGTTCTTC.

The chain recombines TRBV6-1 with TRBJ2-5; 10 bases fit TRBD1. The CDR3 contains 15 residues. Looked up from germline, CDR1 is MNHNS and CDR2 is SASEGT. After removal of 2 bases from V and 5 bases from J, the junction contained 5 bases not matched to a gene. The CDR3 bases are TGTGCCAGCAGTGAATGGACAGGGGGTATGGAGACCCAGTACTTC. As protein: CASSEWTGGMETQYF.

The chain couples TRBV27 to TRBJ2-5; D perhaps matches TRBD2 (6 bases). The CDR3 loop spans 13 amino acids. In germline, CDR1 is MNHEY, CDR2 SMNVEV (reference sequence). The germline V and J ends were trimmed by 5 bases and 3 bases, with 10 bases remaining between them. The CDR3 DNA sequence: TGTGCCAGCAGTCCCTGGGGGGAAGAGACCCAGTACTTC. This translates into CASSPWGEETQYF.

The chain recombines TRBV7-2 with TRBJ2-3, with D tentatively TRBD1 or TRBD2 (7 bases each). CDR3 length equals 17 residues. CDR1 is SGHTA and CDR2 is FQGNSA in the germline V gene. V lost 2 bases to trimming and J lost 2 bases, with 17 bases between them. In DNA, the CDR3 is TGTGCCAGCAGCTTACAGGGGGGGACAACCCCCACAGATACGCAGTATTTT. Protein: CASSLQGGTTPTDTQYF.

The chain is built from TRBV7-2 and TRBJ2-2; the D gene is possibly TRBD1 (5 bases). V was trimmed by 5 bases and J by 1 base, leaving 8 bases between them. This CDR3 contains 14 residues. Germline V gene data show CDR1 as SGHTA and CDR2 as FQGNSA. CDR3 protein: CASSRTGNTGELFF. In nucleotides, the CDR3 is TGTGCCAGCAGCCGCACAGGGAACACCGGGGAGCTGTTTTTT.

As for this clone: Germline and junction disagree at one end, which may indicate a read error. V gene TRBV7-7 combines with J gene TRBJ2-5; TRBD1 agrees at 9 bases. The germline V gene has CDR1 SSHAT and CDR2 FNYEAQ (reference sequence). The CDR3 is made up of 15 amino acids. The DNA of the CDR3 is TGTGCTAGCAGCTTCGGGACAGGGTACCAAGAGACCCAGTACTTC. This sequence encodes CASSFGTGYQETQYF.

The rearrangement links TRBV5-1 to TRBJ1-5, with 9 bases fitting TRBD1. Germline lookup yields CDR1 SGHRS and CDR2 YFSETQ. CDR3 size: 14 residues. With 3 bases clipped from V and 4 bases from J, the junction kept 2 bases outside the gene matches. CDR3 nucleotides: TGCGCCAGCAGCTGGGGACAGGGAAATCAGCCCCAGCATTTT. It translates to CASSWGQGNQPQHF.

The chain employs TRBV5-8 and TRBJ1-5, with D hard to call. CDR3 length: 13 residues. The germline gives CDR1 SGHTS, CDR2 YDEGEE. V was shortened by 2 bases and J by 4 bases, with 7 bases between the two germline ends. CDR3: CASSLGLNQPQHF. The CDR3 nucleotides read TGTGCCAGCAGCTTAGGTTTGAATCAGCCCCAGCATTTT.

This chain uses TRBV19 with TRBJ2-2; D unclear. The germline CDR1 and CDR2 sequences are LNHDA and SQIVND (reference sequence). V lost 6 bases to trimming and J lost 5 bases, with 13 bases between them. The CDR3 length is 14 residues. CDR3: CASSLILKTGELFF. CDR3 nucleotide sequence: TGTGCCAGTAGCCTCATACTGAAGACCGGGGAGCTGTTTTTT.

This chain's CDR3 is CASSQRLAGAGELFF. The CDR3 DNA follows: TGCGCCAGCAGCCAACGCCTAGCGGGTGCCGGGGAGCTGTTTTTT. The chain carries TRBV4-1 and TRBJ2-2; 8 bases are a match to TRBD2. This CDR3 has 15 residues. Looked up from germline, CDR1 is MGHRA and CDR2 is YSYEKL. After removal of 2 bases from V and 6 bases from J, the junction contained 5 bases not matched to a gene.

CDR3 DNA: TGCAGCACTCAGACAGGGGAGACCCAGTACTTC. Its protein product is CSTQTGETQYF. The chain combines TRBV29-1 with TRBJ2-5; TRBD1 matches at 7 bases. This CDR3 has 11 amino acids. V lost 8 bases, J lost 5 bases, and 5 bases stayed unmatched. The germline gives CDR1 SQVTM, CDR2 ANQGSEA.

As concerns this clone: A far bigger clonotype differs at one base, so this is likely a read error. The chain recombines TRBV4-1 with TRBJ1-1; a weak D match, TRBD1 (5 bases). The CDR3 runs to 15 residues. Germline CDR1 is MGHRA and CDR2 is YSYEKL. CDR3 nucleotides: TGCACCAGCAGCCAGCCTGGGAGTGGGGACTCTGAAGCTTTCTTT. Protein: CTSSQPGSGDSEAFF.

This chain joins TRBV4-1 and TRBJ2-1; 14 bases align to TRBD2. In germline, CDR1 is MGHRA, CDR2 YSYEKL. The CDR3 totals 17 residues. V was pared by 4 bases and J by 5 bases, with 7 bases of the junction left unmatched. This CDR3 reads CASSRRLAGGLNNEQFF. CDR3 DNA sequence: TGCGCCAGCAGCCGGCGACTAGCGGGGGGGCTAAACAATGAGCAGTTCTTC.

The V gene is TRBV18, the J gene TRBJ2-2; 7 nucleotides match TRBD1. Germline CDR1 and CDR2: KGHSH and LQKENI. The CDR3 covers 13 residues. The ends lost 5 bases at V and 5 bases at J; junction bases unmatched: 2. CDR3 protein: CASSIRGTGELFF. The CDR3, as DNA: TGTGCCAGCTCAATCAGGGGGACCGGGGAGCTGTTTTTT.

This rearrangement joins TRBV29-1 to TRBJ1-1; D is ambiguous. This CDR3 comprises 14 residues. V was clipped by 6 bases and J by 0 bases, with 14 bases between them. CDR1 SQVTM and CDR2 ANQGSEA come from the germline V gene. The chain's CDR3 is CSVASGAMNTEAFF. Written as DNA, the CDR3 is TGCAGCGTGGCCTCCGGTGCCATGAACACTGAAGCTTTCTTT.

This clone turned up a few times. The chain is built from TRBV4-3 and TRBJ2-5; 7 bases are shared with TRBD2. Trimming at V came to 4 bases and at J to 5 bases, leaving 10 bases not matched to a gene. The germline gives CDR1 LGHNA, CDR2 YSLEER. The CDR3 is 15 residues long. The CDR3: CASSPRGSGEETQYF. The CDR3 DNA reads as TGCGCCAGCAGCCCGCGGGGGTCGGGGGAGGAGACCCAGTACTTC.

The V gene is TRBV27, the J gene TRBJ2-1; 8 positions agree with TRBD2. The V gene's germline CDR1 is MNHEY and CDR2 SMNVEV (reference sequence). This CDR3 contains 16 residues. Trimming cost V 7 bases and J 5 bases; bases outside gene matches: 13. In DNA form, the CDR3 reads TGTGCCAGCAAGGGATTCGGGAGGGTGCGAGACAATGAGCAGTTCTTC. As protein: CASKGFGRVRDNEQFF.

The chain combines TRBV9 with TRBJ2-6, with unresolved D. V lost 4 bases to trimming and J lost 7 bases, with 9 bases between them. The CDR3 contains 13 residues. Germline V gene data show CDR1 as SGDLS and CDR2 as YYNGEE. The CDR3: CASSYLGANVLTF. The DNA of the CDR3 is TGTGCCAGCAGCTACCTCGGAGCCAACGTCCTGACTTTC.